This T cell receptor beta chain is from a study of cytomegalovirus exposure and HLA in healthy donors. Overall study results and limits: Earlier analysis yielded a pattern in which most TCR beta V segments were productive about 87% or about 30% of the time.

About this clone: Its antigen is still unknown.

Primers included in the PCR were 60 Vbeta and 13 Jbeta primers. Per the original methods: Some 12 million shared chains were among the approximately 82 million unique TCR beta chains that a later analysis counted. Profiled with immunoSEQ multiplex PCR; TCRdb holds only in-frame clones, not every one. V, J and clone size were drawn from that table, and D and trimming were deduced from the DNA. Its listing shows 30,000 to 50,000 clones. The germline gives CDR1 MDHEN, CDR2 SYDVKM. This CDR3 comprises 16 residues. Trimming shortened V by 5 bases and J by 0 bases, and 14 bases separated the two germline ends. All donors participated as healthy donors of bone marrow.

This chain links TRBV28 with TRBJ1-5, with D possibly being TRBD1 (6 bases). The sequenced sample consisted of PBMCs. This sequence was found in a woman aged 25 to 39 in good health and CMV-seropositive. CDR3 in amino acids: CASSRRPGASNQPQHF. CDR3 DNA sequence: TGTGCCAGCAGTCGAAGACCAGGGGCTAGCAATCAGCCCCAGCATTTT.